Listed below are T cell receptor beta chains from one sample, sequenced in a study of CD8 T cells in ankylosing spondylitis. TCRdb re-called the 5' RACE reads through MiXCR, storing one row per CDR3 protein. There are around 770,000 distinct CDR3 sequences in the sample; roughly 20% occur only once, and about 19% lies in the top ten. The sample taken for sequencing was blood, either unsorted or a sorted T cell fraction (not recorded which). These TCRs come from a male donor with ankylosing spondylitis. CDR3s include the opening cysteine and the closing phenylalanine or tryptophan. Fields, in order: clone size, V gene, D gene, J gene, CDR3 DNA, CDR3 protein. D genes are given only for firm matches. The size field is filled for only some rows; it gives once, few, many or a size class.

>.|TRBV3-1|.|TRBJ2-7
TGTGCCAGCAGCCAGATAGTCCGGGACGGCGATGGGATTGGCGAGCAGTACTTC
CASSQIVRDGDGIGEQYF
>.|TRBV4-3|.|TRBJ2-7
TGCGCCAGCAGCCAAGATCGAATTAACTCCTACGAGCAGTACTTC
CASSQDRINSYEQYF
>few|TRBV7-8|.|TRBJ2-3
TGTGCCAGCTCTTGGACGGCCGGCACAGATACGCAGTATTTT
CASSWTAGTDTQYF
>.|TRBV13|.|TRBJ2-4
TGTGCCAGCAGCTTAGGCCTTAATGGGGGAAACATTCAGTACTTC
CASSLGLNGGNIQYF
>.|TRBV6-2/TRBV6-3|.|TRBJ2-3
TGTGCCAGCAGGGACGTTGTGGGGATGAATACGCAGTATTTT
CASRDVVGMNTQYF
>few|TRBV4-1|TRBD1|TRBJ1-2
TGCGCCAGCAGCCACGGGACAGGGAGAGTAAATGGCTACACCTTC
CASSHGTGRVNGYTF
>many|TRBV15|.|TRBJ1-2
TGTGCCACCAGCCGGGCAGGGTCCATAGATGGCTACACCTTC
CATSRAGSIDGYTF
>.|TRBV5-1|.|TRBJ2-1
TGCGCCAGCAGCTCCCTCGGGACTCCAGACAATGAGCAGTTCTTC
CASSSLGTPDNEQFF
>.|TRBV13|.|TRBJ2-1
TGTGCCAGCAGCTTAGTAGCGGCCTCCTACAATGAGCAGTTCTTC
CASSLVAASYNEQFF
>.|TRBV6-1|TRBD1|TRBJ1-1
TGTGCCAGCAGACCGGACAGGGGGCTTGGAGCTTTCTTT
CASRPDRGLGAFF
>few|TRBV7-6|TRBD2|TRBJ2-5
TGTGCCAGCAGCTCTGTTAGCGGGACGGGTGAGACCCAGTACTTC
CASSSVSGTGETQYF
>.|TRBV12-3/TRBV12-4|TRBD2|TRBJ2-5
TGTGCCAGCAGCCTACTCCTAGCGGGAGGCGCCGGGACCCAGTACTTC
CASSLLLAGGAGTQYF
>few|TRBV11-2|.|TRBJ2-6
TGTGCCAGCAGCTATACTGGGTCTGGGGCCAACGTCCTGACTTTC
CASSYTGSGANVLTF
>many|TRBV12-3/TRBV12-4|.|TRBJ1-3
TGTGCCAGCAGCCTCGGAAACACCATATATTTT
CASSLGNTIYF
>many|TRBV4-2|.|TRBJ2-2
TGTGCCAGCAGCCAAGATTTGTCTAGTAGTGGGGAGCTGTTTTTT
CASSQDLSSSGELFF
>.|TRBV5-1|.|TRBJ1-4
.
CASSSGPANEKLFF
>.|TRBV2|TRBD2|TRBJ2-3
TGTGCCAGCAGTGATCCGTTTGTTAGCGGGGGGTTTTACACAGATACGCAGTATTTT
CASSDPFVSGGFYTDTQYF
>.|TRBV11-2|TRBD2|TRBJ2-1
TGTGCCAGCAGCTTGGTAGCGGGGGGAAACCCCTCCTACAATGAGCAGTTCTTC
CASSLVAGGNPSYNEQFF
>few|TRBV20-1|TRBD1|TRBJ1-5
TGCAGTGCTAGAGGGGGGACAGGGGGAATCAATCAGCCCCAGCATTTT
CSARGGTGGINQPQHF
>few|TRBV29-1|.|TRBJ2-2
TGCAGCGCAACTATCGAACCCGGGGAGCTGTTTTTT
CSATIEPGELFF
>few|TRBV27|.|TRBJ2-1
TGTGCCAGCACCCCCTTACAGGGCAATGAGCAGTTCTTC
CASTPLQGNEQFF
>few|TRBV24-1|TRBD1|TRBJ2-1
TGTGCCACCCGATCGGACAGGGGCGGTGAGCAGTTCTTC
CATRSDRGGEQFF
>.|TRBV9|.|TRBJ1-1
TGTGCCAGCAGCGTCGTCCAGTCCCCTATGAACACTGAAGCTTTCTTT
CASSVVQSPMNTEAFF
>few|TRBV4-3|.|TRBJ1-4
TGCGCCAGCAGCCAAGATGGCACTCGCGGTAATGAAAAACTGTTTTTT
CASSQDGTRGNEKLFF
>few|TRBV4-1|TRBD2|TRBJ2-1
TGCGCCAGCAGCCAAGATAGGGGCGGGGGTAATGAGCAGTTCTTC
CASSQDRGGGNEQFF
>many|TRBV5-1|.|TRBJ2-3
TGCGCCAGCAGCTTGGCCCGCGGGCTTGGAGATACGCAGTATTTT
CASSLARGLGDTQYF
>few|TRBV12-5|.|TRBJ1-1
TGTGCTAGTGGTTTGGTACGTTATAGAGACACCGAGAACACTGAAGCTTTCTTT
CASGLVRYRDTENTEAFF
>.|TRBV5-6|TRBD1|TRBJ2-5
TGTGCCAGCAGCAACCGGGACAGGGGGTGGGAGACCCAGTACTTC
CASSNRDRGWETQYF
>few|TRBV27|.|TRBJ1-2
TGTGCCAGCGGCACGTGGGAGGGATCCAGCTATGGCTACACCTTC
CASGTWEGSSYGYTF
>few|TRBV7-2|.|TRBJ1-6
TGTGCCAGCAGCTTAGAGCGCGATTCACCCCTCCACTTT
CASSLERDSPLHF
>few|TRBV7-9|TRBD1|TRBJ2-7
TGTGCCAGCAGCTTAGGGGGACAGGCGAACGAGCAGTACTTC
CASSLGGQANEQYF
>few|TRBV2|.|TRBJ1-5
TGTGCCAGCAGAATAGACGTATTTGATCAGCCCCAGCATTTT
CASRIDVFDQPQHF
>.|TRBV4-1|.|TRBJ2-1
TGCGCCAGCGCTGGTGGGGTGCCCCTTTCCTACAATGAGCAGTTCTTC
CASAGGVPLSYNEQFF
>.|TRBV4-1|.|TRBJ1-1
TGCGCCAGCAGCCAAGACCCACCGGGGGGACAAAACACTGAAGCTTTCTTT
CASSQDPPGGQNTEAFF
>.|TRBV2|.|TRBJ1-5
TGTGCCAGCTCTCGTGGGAGGGATCAGCCCCAGCATTTT
CASSRGRDQPQHF
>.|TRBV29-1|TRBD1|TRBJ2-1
TGCAGCGTTGAAGCACAGGGGGATGAGCAGTTCTTC
CSVEAQGDEQFF
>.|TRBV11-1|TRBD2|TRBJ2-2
TGTGCCAGCAGCTATCACCGCGGGGGAATGGTTACCGGGGAGCTGTTTTTT
CASSYHRGGMVTGELFF
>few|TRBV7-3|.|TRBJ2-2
TGTGCCAGCAGCCTCCTCCCCCAGAACACCGGGGAGCTGTTTTTT
CASSLLPQNTGELFF
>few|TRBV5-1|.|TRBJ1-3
TGCGCCAGCAGCTTGGAGGACCGCGTTGGAAACACCATATATTTT
CASSLEDRVGNTIYF
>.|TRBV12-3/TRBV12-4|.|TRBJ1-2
TGTGCCAGCAGTTTAGGGGGGGTGCTTGACTATGGCTACACCTTC
CASSLGGVLDYGYTF
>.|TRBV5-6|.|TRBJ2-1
TGTGCCAGCAGCTTGGCGGGAGACCCCCCCTACAATGAGCAGTTCTTC
CASSLAGDPPYNEQFF
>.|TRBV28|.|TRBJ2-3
TGTGCCAGCAGTTTAGTCCGGGAAATAACAGATACGCAGTATTTT
CASSLVREITDTQYF
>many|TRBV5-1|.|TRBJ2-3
TGTGCCAGCAGCCCACGGGGAGGTAGCACAGATACGCAGTATTTT
CASSPRGGSTDTQYF
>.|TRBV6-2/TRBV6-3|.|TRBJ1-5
TGTGCCAGCAGTTACTGGCCAGAAAATCAGCCCCAGCATTTT
CASSYWPENQPQHF
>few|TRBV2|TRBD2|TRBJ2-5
TGTGCCACCTACGGGGGGTACGAGGAGGAGACCCAGTACTTC
CATYGGYEEETQYF
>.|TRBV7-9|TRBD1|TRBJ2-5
TGTGCCAGCAGCCCTCGGGACAGCCAGGGGTTCCAAGAGACCCAGTACTTC
CASSPRDSQGFQETQYF
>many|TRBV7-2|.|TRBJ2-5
TGTGCCAGCAGCCCTCTCTCGGGGCCCGGTTTGCGAGAGACCCAGTACTTC
CASSPLSGPGLRETQYF